What follows are 20 T cell receptor beta chains derived from one specimen sequenced in a study of cytomegalovirus exposure and HLA in healthy donors. PCR primers comprised 60 Vbeta and 13 Jbeta primers. Profiled with immunoSEQ multiplex PCR; TCRdb holds only in-frame clones, not every one. The profile shows 150,000 to 200,000 clones, about 59% of them singletons. The specimen sequenced was PBMCs. Source of these receptors: a man in his forties or fifties in good health and CMV-seronegative.

V and J are TRBV6-1 and TRBJ1-1; possible D gene TRBD1, 5 bases. Germline V gives CDR1 MNHNS, CDR2 SASEGT. The V end was cut by 11 bases, the J end by 4 bases, with 23 bases between. This CDR3 has 15 amino acids. CDR3 sequence (DNA): TGTGCCGGATTAGGGTCAACCTCAGGGTCCACTGAAGCTTTCTTT. Its translation: CAGLGSTSGSTEAFF.

This clone was detected a few times. The V call is TRBV5-1, the J call TRBJ2-3; the D gene is possibly TRBD2 (5 bases). This CDR3 comprises 14 residues. Germline V gives CDR1 SGHRS, CDR2 YFSETQ. V was shortened by 0 bases and J by 5 bases, with 10 bases between the two germline ends. The CDR3, as DNA: TGCGCCAGCAGCTTGGCCGGAGGAGTAGATACGCAGTATTTT. Its protein product is CASSLAGGVDTQYF.

This rearrangement joins TRBV30 to TRBJ1-2; maybe TRBD1 (5 bases). The length of the CDR3 is 14 residues. Germline values: CDR1 GTSNPN, CDR2 SVGIG (reference sequence). V lost 3 bases, J lost 4 bases, and 15 bases lay in between. The CDR3 loop is CAWSKAGTGYGYTF. DNA for the CDR3: TGTGCCTGGAGCAAAGCGGGGACTGGCTATGGCTACACCTTC.

The chain combines TRBV18 with TRBJ2-7; 16 bases fit TRBD2. The germline CDR1 and CDR2 sequences are KGHSH and LQKENI. The CDR3 is made up of 18 amino acids. V dropped 4 bases and J dropped 2; count of bases not matched to a gene: 8. This chain's CDR3 is CASSLPGLAGGPPYEQYF. CDR3 nucleotide sequence: TGTGCCAGCTCACTCCCGGGACTAGCGGGAGGGCCCCCCTACGAGCAGTACTTC.

The chain recombines TRBV7-2 with TRBJ1-2; no reliable D call. The CDR3 has 14 residues. The V and J ends lost 1 base and 7 bases respectively, with 13 bases between them. Per the germline V gene, CDR1 is SGHTA and CDR2 is FQGNSA. The DNA of the CDR3 is TGTGCCAGCAGCTTAGGCGTGTATCCGAGTGGCTACACCTTC. Translated, it gives CASSLGVYPSGYTF.

As for this clone: At one end the junction does not follow the germline gene, possibly because of a read error. This rearrangement joins TRBV6-4 to TRBJ2-3; TRBD2 matches 7 bases. In germline, CDR1 is MRHNA, CDR2 SNTAGT. This CDR3 has 15 amino acids. The chain's CDR3 is CASSDVGGLTDMQYF. The CDR3 nucleotides read TGTGCCAGCAGTGACGTGGGAGGGCTCACAGATATGCAGTATTTT.

J is TRBJ2-7 and V is TRBV4-2, with D possibly TRBD2 on 5 matching bases. CDR1 LGHNA and CDR2 YNFKEQ come from the germline V gene. With 1 base removed from V and 4 bases from J, the gap between germline ends came to 14 bases. The CDR3 is 15 residues long. CDR3 sequence (DNA): TGTGCCAGCAGCCAAGCTCATCGGGATATATACGAGCAGTACTTC. It is translated as CASSQAHRDIYEQYF.

The V call is TRBV5-1, the J call TRBJ2-3, with 9 bases matching TRBD2. V gave up 0 bases and J gave up 2 bases; unmatched junction bases: 7. Germline values: CDR1 SGHRS, CDR2 YFSETQ. The CDR3 runs 17 residues. This CDR3 reads CASSLEASGIDTDTQYF. The CDR3, as DNA: TGCGCCAGCAGCTTGGAGGCTAGCGGGATTGACACAGATACGCAGTATTTT.

J is TRBJ2-5 and V is TRBV2, with 7 bases aligning to TRBD2. Gene TRBJ2-7 matches the end of the DNA better, so the J call may be wrong. CDR3 length: 16 residues. CDR1 and CDR2 from the germline V gene are SNHLY and FYNNEI. The CDR3 DNA reads TGTGCCAGCCCGAAAGGGCCCAGCGGGAAAGTCGTCGAGCAGTACTTC. This sequence encodes CASPKGPSGKVVEQYF.

In its sample, this clone was seen a few times. V and J are TRBV19 and TRBJ2-1, with 12 bases identical to TRBD1. CDR1 is LNHDA, CDR2 SQIVND, per germline (reference sequence). This CDR3 spans 16 amino acids. Trimming cost V 4 bases and J 10 bases; bases outside gene matches: 11. CDR3 region: CASSRGQGASEREQFF. The CDR3 DNA reads as TGTGCCAGTAGTAGGGGACAGGGGGCCTCGGAGCGGGAGCAGTTCTTC.

The chain employs TRBV18 and TRBJ1-2; 8 bases fit TRBD1. CDR3 length equals 14 residues. Trimming cost V 3 bases and J 8 bases; bases outside gene matches: 8. Germline values: CDR1 KGHSH, CDR2 LQKENI. In nucleotides, the CDR3 is TGTGCCAGCTCACCGAACGGACAGGGCAGAGGCTACACCTTC. Its translation: CASSPNGQGRGYTF.

The genes are TRBV7-9 and TRBJ1-6; unclear D gene. CDR3 length: 14 residues. CDR1 SEHNR and CDR2 FQNEAQ come from the germline V gene (reference sequence). Trimming pared 4 bases from V and 6 bases from J, leaving 10 bases between. The CDR3 here is CASSWAESNSPLHF. CDR3 in DNA: TGTGCCAGCAGCTGGGCAGAAAGTAATTCACCCCTCCACTTT.

The J gene is TRBJ2-5, the V gene TRBV7-3; D unresolved. Germline V CDR1 and CDR2: SGHTA, FQGTGA. Trimming stripped 1 base from V and 5 bases from J, with 11 bases between. The CDR3 covers 14 residues. The CDR3 nucleotides read TGTGCCAGCAGCTTAAACCCCGCTGCGGAGACCCAGTACTTC. This encodes CASSLNPAAETQYF.

The V and J genes are TRBV5-1 and TRBJ2-1; 7 nucleotides agree with TRBD1. V trimming: 0 bases; J trimming: 6 bases; junction bases outside the gene matches: 9. The V gene's germline CDR1 is SGHRS and CDR2 YFSETQ. This CDR3 has 16 amino acids. The CDR3 reads CASSLEATGPLNEQFF. DNA for the CDR3: TGCGCCAGCAGCTTGGAAGCGACAGGGCCCCTCAATGAGCAGTTCTTC.

The rearrangement joins TRBV27 to TRBJ2-5, with 7 bases identical to TRBD2. In germline, CDR1 is MNHEY, CDR2 SMNVEV (reference sequence). There are 21 residues in the CDR3. Trimming cost V 8 bases and J 2 bases; bases outside gene matches: 29. CDR3 coding DNA: TGTGCCAGCGGAACATACGCCTCGGGGCTAGCGGCCTATACGGGGCAAGAGACCCAGTACTTC. It codes for CASGTYASGLAAYTGQETQYF.

The chain joins TRBV7-9 to TRBJ2-5, with a tentative D call TRBD2 (6 bases). The CDR3 runs 15 residues. V gave up 4 bases and J gave up 1 base, with 13 bases separating them. Germline lookup yields CDR1 SEHNR and CDR2 FQNEAQ (reference sequence). This chain's CDR3 is CASSSGLPVQETQYF. The CDR3 DNA reads as TGTGCCAGCAGCTCGGGACTCCCAGTCCAAGAGACCCAGTACTTC.

J is TRBJ1-1 and V is TRBV7-3; weak D call: TRBD1 (5 bases). The germline V gene has CDR1 SGHTA and CDR2 FQGTGA. The V end lost 1 base, the J end lost 5 bases, and 14 bases lay between the germline ends. The CDR3 totals 15 residues. Here the CDR3 reads CASSLKDGGWTEAFF. The CDR3, as DNA: TGTGCCAGCAGCTTAAAGGATGGGGGGTGGACTGAAGCTTTCTTT.

The chain recombines TRBV27 with TRBJ1-2; 7 bases are shared with TRBD1. The CDR3 has 15 residues. V gave up 2 bases and J gave up 3 bases; unmatched junction bases: 6. Germline V gene lookup returns CDR1 MNHEY and CDR2 SMNVEV (reference sequence). The CDR3 DNA follows: TGTGCCAGCAGTTTACTCAGGGGGAGGCACTATGGCTACACCTTC. This codes for CASSLLRGRHYGYTF.

As to this clone: Relative to the germline gene, one junction end is altered; a read error may explain this. V usage is TRBV7-9 and J usage is TRBJ2-7; 7 bases are a match to TRBD2. The length of the CDR3 is 13 residues. CDR1 is SEHNR and CDR2 is FQNEAQ in the germline V gene (reference sequence). DNA for the CDR3: TGTTCCAGCAGCGTTCGGGGGGACTACGAGCAGTACTTC. It is translated as CSSSVRGDYEQYF.

Notes on this clone: The same CDR3 arises from other DNA sequences in this sample as well. The genes are TRBV6-1 and TRBJ2-5, with D perhaps matching TRBD2 (6 bases). The CDR3 is made up of 15 amino acids. Germline-derived CDR1 and CDR2 are MNHNS and SASEGT. Trimming removed 3 bases from V and 7 bases from J, with 18 bases in between. CDR3 in amino acids: CASSEGWQGGATQYF. The DNA of the CDR3 is TGTGCCAGCAGTGAGGGGTGGCAGGGAGGAGCGACCCAGTACTTC.